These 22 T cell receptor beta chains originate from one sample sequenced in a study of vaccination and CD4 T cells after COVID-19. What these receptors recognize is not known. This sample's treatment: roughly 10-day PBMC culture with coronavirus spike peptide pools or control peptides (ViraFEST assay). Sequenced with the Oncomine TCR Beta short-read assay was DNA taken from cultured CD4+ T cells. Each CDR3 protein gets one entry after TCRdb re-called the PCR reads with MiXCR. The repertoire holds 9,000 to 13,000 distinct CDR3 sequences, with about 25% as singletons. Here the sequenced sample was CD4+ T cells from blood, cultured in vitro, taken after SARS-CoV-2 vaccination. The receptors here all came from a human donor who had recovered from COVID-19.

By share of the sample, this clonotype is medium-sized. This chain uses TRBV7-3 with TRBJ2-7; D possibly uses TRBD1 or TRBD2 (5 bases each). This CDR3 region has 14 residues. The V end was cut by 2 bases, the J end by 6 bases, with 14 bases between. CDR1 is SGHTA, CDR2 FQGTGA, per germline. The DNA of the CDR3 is TGTGCCAGCAGCTTATATGGGGGATCGAGCGAGCAGTACTTC. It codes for CASSLYGGSSEQYF.

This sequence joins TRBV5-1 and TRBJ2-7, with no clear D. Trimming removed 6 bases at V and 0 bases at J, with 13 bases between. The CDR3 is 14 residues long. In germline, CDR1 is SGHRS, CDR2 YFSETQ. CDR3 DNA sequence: TGCGCCAGCAACCCGACACCGACCTCCTACGAGCAGTACTTC. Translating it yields CASNPTPTSYEQYF.

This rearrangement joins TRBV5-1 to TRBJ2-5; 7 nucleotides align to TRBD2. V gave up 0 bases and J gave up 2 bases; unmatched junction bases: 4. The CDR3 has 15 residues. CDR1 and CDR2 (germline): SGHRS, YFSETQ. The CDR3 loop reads CASSLGGTNQETQYF. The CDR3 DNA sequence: TGCGCCAGCAGCTTGGGCGGGACTAATCAAGAGACCCAGTACTTC. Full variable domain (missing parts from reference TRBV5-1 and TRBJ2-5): KAGVTQTPRYLIKTRGQQVTLSCSPISGHRSVSWYQQTPGQGLQFLFEYFSETQRNKGNFPGRFSGRQFSNSRSEMNVSTLELGDSALYLCASSLGGTNQETQYFGPGTRLLVL.

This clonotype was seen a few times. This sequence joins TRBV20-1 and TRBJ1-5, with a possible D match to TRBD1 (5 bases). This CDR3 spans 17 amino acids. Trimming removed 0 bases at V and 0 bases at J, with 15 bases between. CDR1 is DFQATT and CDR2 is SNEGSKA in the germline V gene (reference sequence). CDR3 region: CSARDPPPGGSNQPQHF. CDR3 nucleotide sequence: TGCAGTGCTAGAGATCCCCCCCCCGGGGGTAGCAATCAGCCCCAGCATTTT.

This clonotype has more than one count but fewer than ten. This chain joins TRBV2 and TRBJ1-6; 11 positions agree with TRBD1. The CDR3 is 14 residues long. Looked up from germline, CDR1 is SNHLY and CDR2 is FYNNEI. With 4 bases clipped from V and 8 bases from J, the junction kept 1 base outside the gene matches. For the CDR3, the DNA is TGTGCCAGCAGTGTGGGACAGGGGGATTCACCCCTCCACTTT. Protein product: CASSVGQGDSPLHF.

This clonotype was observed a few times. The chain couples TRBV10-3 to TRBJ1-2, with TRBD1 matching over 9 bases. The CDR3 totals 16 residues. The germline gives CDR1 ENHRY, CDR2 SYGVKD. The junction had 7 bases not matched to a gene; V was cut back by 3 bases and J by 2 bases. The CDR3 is CAISEQGAQGNYGYTF. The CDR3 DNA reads TGTGCCATCAGTGAACAGGGGGCACAGGGCAACTATGGCTACACCTTC.

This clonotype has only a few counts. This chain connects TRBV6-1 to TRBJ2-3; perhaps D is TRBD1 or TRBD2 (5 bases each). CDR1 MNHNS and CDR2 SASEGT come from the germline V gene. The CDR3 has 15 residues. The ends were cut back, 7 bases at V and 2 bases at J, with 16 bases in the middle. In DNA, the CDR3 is TGTGCCAGCACCCCATCGCCAGGGACCACAGATACGCAGTATTTT. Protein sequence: CASTPSPGTTDTQYF.

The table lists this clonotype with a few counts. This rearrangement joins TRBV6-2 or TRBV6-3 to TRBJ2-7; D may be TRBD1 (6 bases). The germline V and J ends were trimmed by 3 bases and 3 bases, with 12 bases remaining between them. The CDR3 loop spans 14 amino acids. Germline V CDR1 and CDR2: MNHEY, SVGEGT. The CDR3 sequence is CASSYLGRGYEQYF. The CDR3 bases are TGTGCCAGCAGTTATCTTGGCAGGGGCTACGAGCAGTACTTC.

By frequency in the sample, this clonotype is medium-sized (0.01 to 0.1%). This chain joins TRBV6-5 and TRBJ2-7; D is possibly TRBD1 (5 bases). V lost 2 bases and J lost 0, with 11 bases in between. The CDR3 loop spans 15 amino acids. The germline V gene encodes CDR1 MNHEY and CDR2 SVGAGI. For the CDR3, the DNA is TGTGCCAGCAGTTACATGACAGCCCCCTCCTACGAGCAGTACTTC. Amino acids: CASSYMTAPSYEQYF.

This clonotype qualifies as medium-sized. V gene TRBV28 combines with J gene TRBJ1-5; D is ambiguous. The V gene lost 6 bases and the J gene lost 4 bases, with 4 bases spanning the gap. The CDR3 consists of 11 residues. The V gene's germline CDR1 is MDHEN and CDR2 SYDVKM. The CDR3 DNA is TGTGCCAGCAGACATAATCAGCCCCAGCATTTT. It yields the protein CASRHNQPQHF.

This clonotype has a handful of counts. The CDR3 sequence is CSATPDRGSNNQPQHF. For the CDR3, the DNA is TGCAGTGCTACCCCAGACAGGGGTTCTAACAATCAGCCCCAGCATTTT. The V and J genes are TRBV20-1 and TRBJ1-5, with 8 bases identical to TRBD1. The trim removed 4 bases at V and 3 bases at J, leaving 11 bases unmatched. The CDR3 has 16 residues. CDR1 is DFQATT and CDR2 is SNEGSKA in the germline V gene (reference sequence).

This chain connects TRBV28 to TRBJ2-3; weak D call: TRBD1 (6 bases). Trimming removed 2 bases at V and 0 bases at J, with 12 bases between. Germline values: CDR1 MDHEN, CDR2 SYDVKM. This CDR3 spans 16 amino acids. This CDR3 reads CASSLPTGPSTDTQYF. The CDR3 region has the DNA TGTGCCAGCAGTTTACCGACAGGACCTAGCACAGATACGCAGTATTTT.

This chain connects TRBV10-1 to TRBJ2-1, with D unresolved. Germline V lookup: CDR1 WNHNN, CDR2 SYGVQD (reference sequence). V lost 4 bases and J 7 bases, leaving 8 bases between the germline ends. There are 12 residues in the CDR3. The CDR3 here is CASSAQRNEQFF. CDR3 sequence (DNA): TGCGCCAGCAGTGCCCAGCGAAATGAGCAGTTCTTC.

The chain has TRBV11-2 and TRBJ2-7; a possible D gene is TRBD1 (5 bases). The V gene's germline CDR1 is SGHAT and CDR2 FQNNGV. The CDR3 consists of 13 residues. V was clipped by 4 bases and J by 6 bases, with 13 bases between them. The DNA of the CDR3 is TGTGCCAGCAGCTACCTGGGGCAGGGCGAGCAGTACTTC. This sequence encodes CASSYLGQGEQYF.

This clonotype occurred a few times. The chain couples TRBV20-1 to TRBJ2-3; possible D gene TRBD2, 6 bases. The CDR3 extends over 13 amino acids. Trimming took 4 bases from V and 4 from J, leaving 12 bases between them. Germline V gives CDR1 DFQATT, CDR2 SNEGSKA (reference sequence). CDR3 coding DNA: TGCAGTGCTATTTTAGCGGAGGCAGATACGCAGTATTTT. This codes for CSAILAEADTQYF.

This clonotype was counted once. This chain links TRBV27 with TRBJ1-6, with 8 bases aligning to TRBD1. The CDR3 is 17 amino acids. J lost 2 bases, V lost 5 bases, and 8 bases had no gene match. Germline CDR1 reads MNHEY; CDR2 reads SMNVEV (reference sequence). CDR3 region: CASSPRTGSPYNSPLHF. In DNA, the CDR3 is TGTGCCAGCAGTCCCAGGACAGGGAGCCCCTATAATTCACCCCTCCACTTT.

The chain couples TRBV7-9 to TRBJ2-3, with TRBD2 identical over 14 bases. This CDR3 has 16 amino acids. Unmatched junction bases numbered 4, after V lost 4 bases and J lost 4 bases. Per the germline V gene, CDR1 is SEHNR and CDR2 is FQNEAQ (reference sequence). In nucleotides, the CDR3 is TGTGCCAGCAGCTCCGGGACTAGCGGGAGATCAGATACGCAGTATTTT. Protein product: CASSSGTSGRSDTQYF.

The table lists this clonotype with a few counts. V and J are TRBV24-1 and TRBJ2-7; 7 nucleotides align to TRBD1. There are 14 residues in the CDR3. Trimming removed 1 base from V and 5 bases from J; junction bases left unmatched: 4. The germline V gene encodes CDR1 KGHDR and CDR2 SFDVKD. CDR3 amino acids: CATSDLGGNNEQYF. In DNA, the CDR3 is TGTGCCACCAGTGATTTAGGGGGCAACAACGAGCAGTACTTC.

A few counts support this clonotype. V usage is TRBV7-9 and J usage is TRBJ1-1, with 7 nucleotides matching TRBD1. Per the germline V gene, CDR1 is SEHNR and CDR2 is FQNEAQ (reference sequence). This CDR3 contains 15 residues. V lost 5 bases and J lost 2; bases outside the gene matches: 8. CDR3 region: CASSSWTGGNTEAFF. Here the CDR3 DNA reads TGTGCCAGCAGCAGCTGGACAGGAGGAAACACTGAAGCTTTCTTT.

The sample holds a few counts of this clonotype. The DNA of the CDR3 is TGTGCCAGCAGCCCCGGATACCGGGACAGGGGGAATGAGCAGTTCTTC. Its protein product is CASSPGYRDRGNEQFF. V and J are TRBV7-2 and TRBJ2-1; 11 bases agree with TRBD1. With V trimmed by 5 bases and J by 7 bases, 10 bases remained unmatched. Germline V gene sequence: CDR1 SGHTA, CDR2 FQGNSA. The CDR3 has 16 amino acids.

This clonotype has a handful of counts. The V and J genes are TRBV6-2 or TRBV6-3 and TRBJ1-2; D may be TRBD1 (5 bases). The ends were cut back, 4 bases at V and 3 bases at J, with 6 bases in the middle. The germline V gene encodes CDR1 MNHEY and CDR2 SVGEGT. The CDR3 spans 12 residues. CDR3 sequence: CASSWGDYGYTF. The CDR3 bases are TGTGCCAGCAGTTGGGGGGACTATGGCTACACCTTC.

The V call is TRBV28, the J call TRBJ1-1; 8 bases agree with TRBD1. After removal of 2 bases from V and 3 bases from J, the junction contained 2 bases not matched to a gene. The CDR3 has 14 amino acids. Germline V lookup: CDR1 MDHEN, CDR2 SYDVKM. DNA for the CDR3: TGTGCCAGCAGTTTAAGGGACAGGTACACTGAAGCTTTCTTT. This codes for CASSLRDRYTEAFF.